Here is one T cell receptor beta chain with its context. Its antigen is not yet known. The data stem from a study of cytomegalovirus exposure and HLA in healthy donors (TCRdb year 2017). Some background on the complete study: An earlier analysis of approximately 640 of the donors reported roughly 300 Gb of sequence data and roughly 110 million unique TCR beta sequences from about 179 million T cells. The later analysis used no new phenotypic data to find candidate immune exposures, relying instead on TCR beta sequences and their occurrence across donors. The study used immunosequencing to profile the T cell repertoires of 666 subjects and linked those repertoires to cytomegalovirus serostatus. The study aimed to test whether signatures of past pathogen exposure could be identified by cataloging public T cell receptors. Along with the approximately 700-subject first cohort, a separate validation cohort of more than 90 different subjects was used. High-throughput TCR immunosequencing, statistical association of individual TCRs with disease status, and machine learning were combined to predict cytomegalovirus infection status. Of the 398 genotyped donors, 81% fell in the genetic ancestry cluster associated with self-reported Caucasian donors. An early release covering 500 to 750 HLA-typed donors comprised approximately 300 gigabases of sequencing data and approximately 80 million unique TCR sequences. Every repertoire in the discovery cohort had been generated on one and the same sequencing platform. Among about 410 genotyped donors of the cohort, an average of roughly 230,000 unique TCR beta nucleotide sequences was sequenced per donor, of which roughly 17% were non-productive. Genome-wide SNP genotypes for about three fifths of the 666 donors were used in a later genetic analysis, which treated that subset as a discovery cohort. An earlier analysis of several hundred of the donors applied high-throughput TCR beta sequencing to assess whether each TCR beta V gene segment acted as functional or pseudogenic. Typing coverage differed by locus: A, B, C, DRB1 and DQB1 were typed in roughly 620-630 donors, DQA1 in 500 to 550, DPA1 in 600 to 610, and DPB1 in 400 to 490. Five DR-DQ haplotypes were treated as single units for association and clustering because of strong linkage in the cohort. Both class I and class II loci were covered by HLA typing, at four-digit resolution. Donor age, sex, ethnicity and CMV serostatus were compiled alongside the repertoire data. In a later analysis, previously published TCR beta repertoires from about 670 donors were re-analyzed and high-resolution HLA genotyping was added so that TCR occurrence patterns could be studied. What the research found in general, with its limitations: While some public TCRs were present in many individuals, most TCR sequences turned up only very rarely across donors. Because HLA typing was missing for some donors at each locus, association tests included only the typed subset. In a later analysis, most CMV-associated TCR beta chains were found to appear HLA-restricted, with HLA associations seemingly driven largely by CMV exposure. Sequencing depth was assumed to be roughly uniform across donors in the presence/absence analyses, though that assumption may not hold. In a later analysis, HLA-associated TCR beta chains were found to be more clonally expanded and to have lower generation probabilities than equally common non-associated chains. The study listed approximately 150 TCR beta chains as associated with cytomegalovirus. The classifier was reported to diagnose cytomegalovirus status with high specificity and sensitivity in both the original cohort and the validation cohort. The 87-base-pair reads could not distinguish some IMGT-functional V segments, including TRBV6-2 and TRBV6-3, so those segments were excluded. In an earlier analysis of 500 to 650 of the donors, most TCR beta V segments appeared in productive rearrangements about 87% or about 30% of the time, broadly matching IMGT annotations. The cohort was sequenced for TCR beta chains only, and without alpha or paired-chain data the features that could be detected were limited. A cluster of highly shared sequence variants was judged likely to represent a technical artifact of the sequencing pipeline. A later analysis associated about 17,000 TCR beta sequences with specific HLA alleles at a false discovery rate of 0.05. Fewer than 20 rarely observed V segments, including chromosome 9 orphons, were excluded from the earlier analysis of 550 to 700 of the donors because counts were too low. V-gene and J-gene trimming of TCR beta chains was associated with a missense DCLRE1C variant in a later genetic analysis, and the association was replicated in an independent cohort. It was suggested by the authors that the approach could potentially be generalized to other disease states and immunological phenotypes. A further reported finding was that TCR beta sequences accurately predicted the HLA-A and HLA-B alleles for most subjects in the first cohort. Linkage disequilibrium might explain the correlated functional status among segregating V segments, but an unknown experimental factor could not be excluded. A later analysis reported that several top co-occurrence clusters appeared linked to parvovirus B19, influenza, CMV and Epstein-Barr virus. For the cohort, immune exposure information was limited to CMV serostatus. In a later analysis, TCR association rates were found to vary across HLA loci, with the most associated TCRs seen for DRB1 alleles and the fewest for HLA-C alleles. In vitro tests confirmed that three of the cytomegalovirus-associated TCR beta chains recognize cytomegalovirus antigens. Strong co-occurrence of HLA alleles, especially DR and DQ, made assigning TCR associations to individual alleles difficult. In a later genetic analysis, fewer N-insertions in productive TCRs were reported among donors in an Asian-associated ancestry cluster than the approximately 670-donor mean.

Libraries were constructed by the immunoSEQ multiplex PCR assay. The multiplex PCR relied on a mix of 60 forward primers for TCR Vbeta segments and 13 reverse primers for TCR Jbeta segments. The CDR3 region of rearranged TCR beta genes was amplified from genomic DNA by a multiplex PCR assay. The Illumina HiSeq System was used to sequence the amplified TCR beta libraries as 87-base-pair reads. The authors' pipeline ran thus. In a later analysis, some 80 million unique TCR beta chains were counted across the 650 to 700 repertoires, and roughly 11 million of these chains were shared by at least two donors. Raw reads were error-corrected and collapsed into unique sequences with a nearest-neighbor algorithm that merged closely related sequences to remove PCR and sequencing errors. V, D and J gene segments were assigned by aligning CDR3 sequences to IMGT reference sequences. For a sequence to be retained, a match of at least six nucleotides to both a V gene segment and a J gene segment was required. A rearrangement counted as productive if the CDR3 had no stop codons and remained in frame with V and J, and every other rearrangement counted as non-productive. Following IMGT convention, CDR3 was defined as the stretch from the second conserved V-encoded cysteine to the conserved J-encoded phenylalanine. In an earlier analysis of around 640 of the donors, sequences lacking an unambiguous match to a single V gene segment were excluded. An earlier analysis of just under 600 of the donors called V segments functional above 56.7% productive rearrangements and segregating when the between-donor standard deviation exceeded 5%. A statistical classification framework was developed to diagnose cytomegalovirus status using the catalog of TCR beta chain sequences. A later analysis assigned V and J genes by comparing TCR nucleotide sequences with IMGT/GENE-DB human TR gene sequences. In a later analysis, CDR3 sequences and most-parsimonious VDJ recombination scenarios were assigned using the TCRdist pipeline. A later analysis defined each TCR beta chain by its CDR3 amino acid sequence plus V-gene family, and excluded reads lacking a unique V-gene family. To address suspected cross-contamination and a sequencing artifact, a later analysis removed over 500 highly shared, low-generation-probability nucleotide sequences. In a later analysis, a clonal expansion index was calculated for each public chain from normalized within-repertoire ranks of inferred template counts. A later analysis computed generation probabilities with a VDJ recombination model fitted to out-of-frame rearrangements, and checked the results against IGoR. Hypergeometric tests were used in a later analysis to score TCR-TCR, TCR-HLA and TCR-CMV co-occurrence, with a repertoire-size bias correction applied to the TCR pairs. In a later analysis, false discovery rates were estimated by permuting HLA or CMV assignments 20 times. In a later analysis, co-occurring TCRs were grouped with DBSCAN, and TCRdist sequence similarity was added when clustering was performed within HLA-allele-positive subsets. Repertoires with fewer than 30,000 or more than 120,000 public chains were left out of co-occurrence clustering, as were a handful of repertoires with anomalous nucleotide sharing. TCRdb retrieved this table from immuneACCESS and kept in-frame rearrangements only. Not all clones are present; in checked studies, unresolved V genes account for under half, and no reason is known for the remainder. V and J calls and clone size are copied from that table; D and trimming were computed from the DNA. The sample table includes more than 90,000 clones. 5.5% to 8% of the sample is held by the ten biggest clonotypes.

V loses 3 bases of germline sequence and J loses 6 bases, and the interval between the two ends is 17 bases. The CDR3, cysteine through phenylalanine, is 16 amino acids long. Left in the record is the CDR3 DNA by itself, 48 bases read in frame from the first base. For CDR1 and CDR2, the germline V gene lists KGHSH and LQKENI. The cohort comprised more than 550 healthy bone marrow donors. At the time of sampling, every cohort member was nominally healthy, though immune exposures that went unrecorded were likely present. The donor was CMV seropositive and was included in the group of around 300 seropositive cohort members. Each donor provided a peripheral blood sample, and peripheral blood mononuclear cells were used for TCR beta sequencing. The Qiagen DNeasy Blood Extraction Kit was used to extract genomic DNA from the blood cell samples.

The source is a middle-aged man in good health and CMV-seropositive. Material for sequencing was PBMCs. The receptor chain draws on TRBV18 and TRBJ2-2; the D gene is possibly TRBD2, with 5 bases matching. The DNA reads TGTGCCAGCTCACCGAGAGCGGCCCCTTGGGCCGGGGAGCTGTTTTTT. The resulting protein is CASSPRAAPWAGELFF.